These T cell receptor beta chains were read from a single sample in a study of cytomegalovirus exposure and HLA in healthy donors. Using immunoSEQ multiplex PCR, the repertoire was profiled, and TCRdb retains in-frame clones only, with some absent. The sample consists of about 180,000 clones, approximately 84% of them appearing once. Sequenced: PBMCs. These receptors were collected from a girl aged 10-17 years in good health and CMV-seropositive. Both conserved end residues are trimmed from each CDR3. The D gene is left open where the match is weak. Expanded clones are given a class, and other clones once, few, many or no size at all.

-	TRBV15	TRBJ2-5	-	ATSRERDRQETQY
-	TRBV11-2	TRBJ1-2	-	ASSLAWNWAEGYT
TRBD1	TRBV19	TRBJ1-2	-	ASSDTGGPYGYT
-	TRBV20-1	TRBJ2-7	once	SASYPGVPY
TRBD2	TRBV5-1	TRBJ2-1	-	ASSPLAGGALSSYNEQF
TRBD1	TRBV27	TRBJ2-7	-	ASSLRRPGTGVYEQY
TRBD1	TRBV4-2	TRBJ1-1	-	ASGIQGGGTEAF
-	TRBV6-1	TRBJ2-2	-	ASSVETGELF
TRBD2	TRBV7-2	TRBJ2-5	-	ASSLNPAGSQETQY
-	TRBV25-1	TRBJ2-1	few	ASNSGHSSYNEQF
-	TRBV5-1	TRBJ1-5	few	ASSLSWGQPQH
-	TRBV29-1	TRBJ1-2	once	SVSEGSHNYGYT
-	TRBV11-3	TRBJ2-1	-	ASSLDFPGTKQF
TRBD1	TRBV27	TRBJ2-7	-	ASSFPDRIFYEQY
-	TRBV7-9	TRBJ2-7	-	ASSLDEGWDTDSYEQY
TRBD2	TRBV10-2	TRBJ2-2	-	ASGGTSGREGTGELF
-	TRBV18	TRBJ2-7	-	ASSPPTANYEQY
TRBD1	TRBV6-1	TRBJ1-2	-	ASRRQGYNYGYT
TRBD2	TRBV25-1	-	-	ASSETSGGREQY
-	TRBV5-1	TRBJ2-5	once	ASSLAPGQLETQY
-	TRBV30	TRBJ1-1	-	AWSAGGGNTEAF
TRBD1	TRBV7-8	TRBJ2-1	-	ASSRTGQTYNEQF
-	TRBV14	TRBJ1-1	-	ASSQYRGGTEAF
TRBD2	TRBV19	TRBJ2-1	-	ASSMQTSGSGEQF
TRBD2	TRBV5-1	TRBJ2-5	-	ASSYRLAGARETQY
TRBD1	TRBV5-4	TRBJ2-5	-	ASSLPSGGQETQY
TRBD2	TRBV19	TRBJ2-4	once	ASTSGRASDIQY
-	TRBV4-2	TRBJ2-7	once	ASSPRLADSYEQY
-	TRBV5-4	TRBJ1-3	few	ASSLDQTGDTIY
-	TRBV6-5	TRBJ2-7	-	ASSSPRGGSY
-	TRBV10-3	TRBJ1-3	-	AISWAGLSGNTIY
TRBD2	TRBV4-3	TRBJ2-2	few	ASSHNSGAGSTGELF
TRBD1	TRBV6-5	TRBJ1-4	-	ASSGTGAFNEKLF
TRBD1	TRBV4-1	TRBJ1-3	-	ASSRGGLSGNTIY
TRBD2	TRBV29-1	TRBJ2-1	-	SVEDPSGIDNEQF
-	TRBV5-1	TRBJ2-7	-	ASSLVVARVYEQY
TRBD2	TRBV10-1	TRBJ2-3	-	ASTGTRSTDTQY
TRBD1	TRBV19	TRBJ1-1	few	ASSGGQMNTEAF
-	TRBV7-9	TRBJ2-4	-	ASSLGPGIAKNIQY
TRBD1	TRBV4-2	TRBJ2-7	-	ASSRTRDSSYEQY
TRBD1	TRBV30	TRBJ1-6	-	AWSDQGARDNSPLH
-	TRBV6-5	TRBJ1-1	-	ASQVANTEAF
TRBD2	TRBV6-6	TRBJ2-5	-	ASSPLAGGRETQY
-	TRBV20-1	TRBJ1-1	-	SAILNTEAF
TRBD1	TRBV12-5	TRBJ2-2	-	ASGPSTGRGGTGELF
TRBD1	TRBV10-3	TRBJ1-2	-	AISQGQGDYGYT
-	TRBV4-2	TRBJ1-4	-	ASSQDRSEKLF
-	TRBV7-9	TRBJ2-7	-	ASSGGRSSYEQY
-	TRBV5-1	TRBJ2-1	-	ASSLRGESYNEQF
TRBD1	TRBV5-6	TRBJ1-2	-	ASSLDRGLSGYT
TRBD1	TRBV7-9	TRBJ1-3	-	ASSYTGTGGGNTIY
-	TRBV10-2	TRBJ1-5	once	ASSEAYYSNQPQH
-	TRBV29-1	TRBJ1-3	-	SAEGLSGNTIY
TRBD1	TRBV19	TRBJ2-3	few	ASSGPFGQEDTDTQY
TRBD1	TRBV10-2	TRBJ1-3	-	ASSLTGVGNTIY
-	TRBV2	TRBJ2-1	-	ASSEGGPYYNEQF
-	TRBV5-1	TRBJ2-3	-	ASSFGRVGTDTQY
TRBD2	TRBV9	TRBJ2-2	-	ASSGGVPNTGELF